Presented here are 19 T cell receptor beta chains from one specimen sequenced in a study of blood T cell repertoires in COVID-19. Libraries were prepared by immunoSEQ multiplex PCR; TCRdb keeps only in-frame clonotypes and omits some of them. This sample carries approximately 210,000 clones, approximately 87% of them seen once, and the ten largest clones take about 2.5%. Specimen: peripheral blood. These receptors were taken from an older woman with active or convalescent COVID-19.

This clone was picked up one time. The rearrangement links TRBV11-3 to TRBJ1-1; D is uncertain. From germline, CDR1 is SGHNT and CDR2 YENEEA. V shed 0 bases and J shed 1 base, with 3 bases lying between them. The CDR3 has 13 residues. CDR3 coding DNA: TGTGCCAGCAGCTTAGAACAGAACACTGAAGCTTTCTTT. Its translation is CASSLEQNTEAFF.

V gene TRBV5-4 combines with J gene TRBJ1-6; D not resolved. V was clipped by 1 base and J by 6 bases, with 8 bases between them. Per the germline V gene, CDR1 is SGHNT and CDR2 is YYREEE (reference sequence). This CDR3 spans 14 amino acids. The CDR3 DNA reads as TGTGCCAGCAGCTTGCCCACAGCTAATTCACCCCTCCACTTT. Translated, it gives CASSLPTANSPLHF.

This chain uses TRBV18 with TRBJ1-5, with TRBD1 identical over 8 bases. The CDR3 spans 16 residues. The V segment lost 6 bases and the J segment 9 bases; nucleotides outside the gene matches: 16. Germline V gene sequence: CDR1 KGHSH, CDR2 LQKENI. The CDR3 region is CASSPSQGAAGGPQHF. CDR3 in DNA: TGTGCCAGCTCCCCAAGCCAGGGGGCCGCCGGTGGGCCCCAGCATTTT.

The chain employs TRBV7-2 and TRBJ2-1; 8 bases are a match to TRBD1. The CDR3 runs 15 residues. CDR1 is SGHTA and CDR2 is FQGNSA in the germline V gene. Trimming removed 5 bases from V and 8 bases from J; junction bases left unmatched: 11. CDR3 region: CASSPGRTGLHEQFF. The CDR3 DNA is TGTGCCAGCAGCCCAGGAAGGACAGGGCTACATGAGCAGTTCTTC.

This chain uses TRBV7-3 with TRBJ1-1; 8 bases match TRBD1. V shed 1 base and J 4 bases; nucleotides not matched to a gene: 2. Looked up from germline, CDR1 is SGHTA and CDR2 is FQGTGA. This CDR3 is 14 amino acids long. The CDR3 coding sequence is TGTGCCAGCAGCTTAAGCACAGGGGGCACTGAAGCTTTCTTT. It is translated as CASSLSTGGTEAFF.

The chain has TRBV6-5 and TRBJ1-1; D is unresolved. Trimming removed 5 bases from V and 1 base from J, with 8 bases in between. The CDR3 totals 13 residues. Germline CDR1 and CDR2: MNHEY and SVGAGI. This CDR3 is CASSPGQNTEAFF. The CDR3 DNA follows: TGTGCCAGCAGTCCTGGCCAGAACACTGAAGCTTTCTTT.

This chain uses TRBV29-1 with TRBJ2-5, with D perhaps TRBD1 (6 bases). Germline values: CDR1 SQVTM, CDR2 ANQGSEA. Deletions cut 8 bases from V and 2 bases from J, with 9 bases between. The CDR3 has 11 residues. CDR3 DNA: TGCAGCTCAGGGACACAAGAGACCCAGTACTTC. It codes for CSSGTQETQYF.

CDR3 DNA: TGTGCCAGCAGCTTAGGGGGGGACACTGAAGCTTTCTTT. Residues: CASSLGGDTEAFF. The gene calls are TRBV11-3 and TRBJ1-1; a possible D gene is TRBD1 (5 bases). Per germline, CDR1 SGHNT and CDR2 YENEEA. The germline V and J ends were trimmed by 1 base and 3 bases, with 6 bases remaining between them. The CDR3 extends over 13 amino acids.

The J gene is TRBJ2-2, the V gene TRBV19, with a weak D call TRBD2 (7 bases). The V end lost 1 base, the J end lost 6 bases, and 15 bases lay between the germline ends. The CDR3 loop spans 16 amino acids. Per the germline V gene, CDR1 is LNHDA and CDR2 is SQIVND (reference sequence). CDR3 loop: CASSIGRGGSAGELFF. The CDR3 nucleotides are TGTGCCAGTAGTATAGGCCGCGGGGGCTCGGCCGGGGAGCTGTTTTTT.

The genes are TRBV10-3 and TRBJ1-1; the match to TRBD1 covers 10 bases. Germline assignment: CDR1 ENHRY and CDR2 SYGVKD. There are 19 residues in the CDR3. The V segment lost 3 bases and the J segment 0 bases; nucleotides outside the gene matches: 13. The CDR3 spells CAISDPRDRGGAMNTEAFF. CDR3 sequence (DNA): TGTGCCATCAGTGATCCTCGGGACAGGGGAGGTGCGATGAACACTGAAGCTTTCTTT.

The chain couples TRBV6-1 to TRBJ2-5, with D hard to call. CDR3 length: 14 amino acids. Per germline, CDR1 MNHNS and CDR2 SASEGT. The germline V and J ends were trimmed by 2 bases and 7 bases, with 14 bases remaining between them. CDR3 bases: TGTGCCAGCAGTGAAAACCCCAATAGAGGGACCCAGTACTTC. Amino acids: CASSENPNRGTQYF.

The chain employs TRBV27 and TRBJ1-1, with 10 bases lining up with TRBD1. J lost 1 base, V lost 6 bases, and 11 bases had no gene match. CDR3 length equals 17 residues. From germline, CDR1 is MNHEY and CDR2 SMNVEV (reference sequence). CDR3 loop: CASRGGQGRKGNTEAFF. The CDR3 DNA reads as TGTGCCAGCAGGGGGGGACAGGGGCGGAAGGGGAACACTGAAGCTTTCTTT.

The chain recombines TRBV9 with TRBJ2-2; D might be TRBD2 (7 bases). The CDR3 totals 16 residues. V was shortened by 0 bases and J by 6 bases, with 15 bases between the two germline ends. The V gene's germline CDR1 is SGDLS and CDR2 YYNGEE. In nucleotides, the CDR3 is TGTGCCAGCAGCGTAGGAGGGGGAGGGCCGGCCGGGGAGCTGTTTTTT. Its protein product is CASSVGGGGPAGELFF.

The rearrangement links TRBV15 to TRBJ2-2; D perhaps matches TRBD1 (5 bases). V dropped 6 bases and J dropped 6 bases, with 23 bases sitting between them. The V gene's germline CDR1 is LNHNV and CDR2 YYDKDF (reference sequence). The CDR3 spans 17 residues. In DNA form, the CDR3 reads TGTGCCACCAGTCCACCTAACGCGGCAGGGCAGGCCGGGGAGCTGTTTTTT. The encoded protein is CATSPPNAAGQAGELFF.

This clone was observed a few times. CDR3 in amino acids: CASSMTPRGGEQYF. CDR3 coding DNA: TGTGCCAGCAGTATGACCCCCAGGGGTGGCGAGCAGTACTTC. The chain couples TRBV27 to TRBJ2-7; D is possibly TRBD1 (6 bases). The CDR3 loop spans 14 amino acids. Germline CDR1 reads MNHEY; CDR2 reads SMNVEV (reference sequence). Trimming took 5 bases from V and 6 from J, leaving 17 bases between them.

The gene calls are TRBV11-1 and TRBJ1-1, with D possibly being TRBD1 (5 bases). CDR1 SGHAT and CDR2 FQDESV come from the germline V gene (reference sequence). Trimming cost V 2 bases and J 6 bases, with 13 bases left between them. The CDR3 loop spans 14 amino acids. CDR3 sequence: CASSLQGSVPEAFF. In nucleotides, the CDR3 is TGTGCCAGCAGCTTACAGGGAAGTGTACCTGAAGCTTTCTTT.

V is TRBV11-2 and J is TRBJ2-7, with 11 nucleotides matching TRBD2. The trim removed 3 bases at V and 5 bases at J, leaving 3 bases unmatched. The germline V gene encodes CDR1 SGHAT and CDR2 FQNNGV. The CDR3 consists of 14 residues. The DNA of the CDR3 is TGTGCCAGCAGCTTGCTAGCGGGGGGCCACGAGCAGTACTTC. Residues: CASSLLAGGHEQYF.

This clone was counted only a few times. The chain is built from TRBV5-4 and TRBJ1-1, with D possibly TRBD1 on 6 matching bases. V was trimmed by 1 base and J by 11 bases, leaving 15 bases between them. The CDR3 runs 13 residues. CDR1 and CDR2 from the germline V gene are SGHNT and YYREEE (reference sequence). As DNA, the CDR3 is TGTGCCAGCAGCTTGAGTGCGGACCAGGGGGCTTTCTTT. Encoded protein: CASSLSADQGAFF.

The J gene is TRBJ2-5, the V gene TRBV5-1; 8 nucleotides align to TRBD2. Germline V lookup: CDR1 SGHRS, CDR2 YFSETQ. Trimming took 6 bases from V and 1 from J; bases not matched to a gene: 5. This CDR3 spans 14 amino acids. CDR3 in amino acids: CASTAGGTQETQYF. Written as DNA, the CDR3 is TGCGCCAGCACGGCGGGGGGTACCCAAGAGACCCAGTACTTC.